A selection of T cell receptor beta chains follows, all from one sample in a study of cytotoxic CD8 clonotypes in ibrutinib-treated CLL. Repertoires were generated with immunoSEQ multiplex PCR, while TCRdb's copy carries only in-frame clones and drops some. The table has tens of thousands of clones, over 60% seen once. The sequencing used PBMCs, collected after 12 months of ibrutinib treatment. These TCRs come from a human donor with chronic lymphocytic leukemia. Each CDR3 is given with its conserved first and last residue. Fields, in order: J gene, V gene, D gene, clone size, CDR3 DNA, CDR3 protein. D genes are given only for firm matches. Not every row has a clone size; where given, it reads once, few, many or a size class.

TRBJ2-7,TRBV27,TRBD2,few,TGTGCCAGCAGTTTGACCGGGACTAGTTTTTACGAGCAGTACTTC,CASSLTGTSFYEQYF
TRBJ1-1,TRBV18,NA,NA,TGTGCCAGCTCACCAGCCGACAGCAGGAACACTGAAGCTTTCTTT,CASSPADSRNTEAFF
TRBJ1-1,TRBV7-3,NA,NA,TGTGCCAGCAGAAAGAACGGCGGGGGCACTGAAGCTTTCTTT,CASRKNGGGTEAFF
TRBJ1-5,TRBV4-2,NA,NA,TGTGCCAGCAGCTCCGGAGGGATCGGACAGCCCCAGCATTTT,CASSSGGIGQPQHF
TRBJ2-7,TRBV28,NA,NA,TGTGCCAGCAGTTTATTCTCCTACGAGCAGTACTTC,CASSLFSYEQYF
TRBJ2-3,TRBV27,TRBD2,NA,TGTGCCAGCAGTTTTAGGACTAGCGGAGGGGGAAGGGATACGCAGTATTTT,CASSFRTSGGGRDTQYF
TRBJ2-7,TRBV5-4,TRBD2,NA,TGTGCCAGCAGCCCTAGACTAGCGGGAGTAGGTGACGAGCAGTACTTC,CASSPRLAGVGDEQYF
TRBJ2-7,TRBV6-6,TRBD2,NA,TGTGCCAGCAGTTGGGGACTAGCGGGAGGACCCCGCGAGCAGTACTTC,CASSWGLAGGPREQYF
TRBJ2-7,TRBV27,TRBD1,NA,TGTGCCAGCAGTGGAATCAGGGGGAAGATTGGTGAGCAGTACTTC,CASSGIRGKIGEQYF
TRBJ2-5,TRBV19,NA,NA,TGTGCCAGTAGTATCCAGGGGACACAAGAGACCCAGTACTTC,CASSIQGTQETQYF
TRBJ2-1,TRBV28,NA,NA,TGTGCCAGCAGACCCCCCGGGACCATCATCAATGAGCAGTTCTTC,CASRPPGTIINEQFF
TRBJ2-6,TRBV4-3,NA,NA,TGCGCCAGCAGCCAAGATATATCTTCTGGGGCCAACGTCCTGACTTTC,CASSQDISSGANVLTF
TRBJ2-3,TRBV7-9,NA,once,TGTGCCAGCAGCTTAGCAGGGAGCACAGATACGCAGTATTTT,CASSLAGSTDTQYF
TRBJ2-7,TRBV6-5,TRBD2,NA,TGTGCGAGTGGGGCGACTAGCGGGATCGGAGTGCAGTACTTC,CASGATSGIGVQYF
TRBJ2-7,TRBV7-9,NA,NA,TGTGCCAGCAGCGCGAGCCTAGCGCCCGAGCAGTACTTC,CASSASLAPEQYF
TRBJ2-7,TRBV7-8,TRBD2,few,TGTGCCAGCAGCTCTCGGACTAGCGGGATTAAAAGCCGCTACGAGCAGTACTTC,CASSSRTSGIKSRYEQYF
TRBJ1-2,TRBV5-4,NA,many,TGTGCCAGCAGCGATGACAGCTATGGCTACACCTTC,CASSDDSYGYTF
TRBJ2-6,TRBV7-3,NA,once,TGTGCCAGCAGCCCACAGGTGACAGGGGCCAACGTCCTGACTTTC,CASSPQVTGANVLTF
TRBJ2-3,TRBV2,NA,NA,TGTGCCAGCAGTTTGGACTCATTATGGAGCACAGATACGCAGTATTTT,CASSLDSLWSTDTQYF
TRBJ2-2,TRBV20-1,NA,few,TGCAGTGCTTTAGCCGGGGAGCTGTTTTTT,CSALAGELFF
TRBJ1-1,TRBV4-3,NA,NA,TGCGCCAGCAGCCAAGTACCAGGAGGGAACACTGAAGCTTTCTTT,CASSQVPGGNTEAFF
TRBJ2-2,TRBV7-9,NA,NA,TGTGCCAGCAGTTTCCGGGCCCCGAACACCGGGGAGCTGTTTTTT,CASSFRAPNTGELFF
TRBJ2-1,TRBV7-2,NA,NA,TGTGCCAGCAGCCGAGCCTGGGCAGTCGACAATGAGCAGTTCTTC,CASSRAWAVDNEQFF